The clone carrying this T cell receptor beta chain was found a few times. Antigen: not known. Germline CDR1 and CDR2: SGDLS and YYNGEE. V lost 0 bases and J lost 4; bases outside the gene matches: 5. The length of the CDR3 is 15 residues. This specimen belongs to a study of early T cells in non-severe SARS-CoV-2 infection. Study conclusions and caveats: The study's VDJdb matching favored anti-spike CD8 responses and missed private and CD4 specificities.

Molecules of cDNA were individually given unique molecular identifiers that were attached to them. TCRdb recomputed calls from the 5' RACE reads with MiXCR, one row per CDR3 protein. The table shows around 60,000 distinct CDR3 sequences, with roughly a sixth occurring only once. The sample consisted of whole blood, taken at baseline. The V gene is TRBV9, the J gene TRBJ2-7, with TRBD2 matching 9 bases. The sequence was obtained from an adult who was a healthcare worker with PCR-confirmed SARS-CoV-2 infection or an uninfected control (not recorded which). DNA for the CDR3: TGTGCCAGCAGCGTAGGTTTAGCGGGAGCGTACGAGCAGTACTTC. It is translated as CASSVGLAGAYEQYF.